This passage covers 9 T cell receptor beta chains from one sample sequenced in a study of blood T cell repertoires in COVID-19. Here immunoSEQ multiplex PCR was the method, and the copy in TCRdb shows in-frame clones only, minus some. The repertoire holds about 220,000 clones, 90% seen once, with over 13% in the top ten. The sample was PBMCs or T cells enriched from blood (not recorded which). These receptors all stem from a man younger than 40 who had been exposed to COVID-19.

This chain connects TRBV5-1 to TRBJ1-4; TRBD1 might be the D (6 bases). The germline gives CDR1 SGHRS, CDR2 YFSETQ. V lost 4 bases, J lost 3 bases, and 10 bases lay in between. This CDR3 comprises 14 residues. CDR3 protein: CASSMRGSNEKLFF. DNA for the CDR3: TGCGCCAGCAGCATGAGGGGGTCTAATGAAAAACTGTTTTTT.

The chain is built from TRBV5-1 and TRBJ1-5; D gene unclear. The CDR3 contains 13 residues. Trimming left V 5 bases short and J 7 bases short, with 13 bases between. Germline V gene lookup returns CDR1 SGHRS and CDR2 YFSETQ. CDR3 sequence reads: CASRIAFGQPQHF. In DNA form, the CDR3 reads TGCGCCAGCAGAATAGCATTTGGCCAGCCCCAGCATTTT.

The table lists this clone with a count of one. CDR3 DNA: TGTGCCAGCAGTTACTACGGCGGGGGGAGCACAGATACGCAGTATTTT. Protein: CASSYYGGGSTDTQYF. J is TRBJ2-3 and V is TRBV6-2 or TRBV6-3; the match to TRBD2 covers 8 bases. J was trimmed by 0 bases and V by 1 base; bases with no gene match: 3. Germline CDR1 MNHEY, CDR2 SVGEGT. The CDR3 covers 16 residues.

Here the CDR3 DNA reads TGTGCCAGTAGTTCCTACCGGGACAGGGGAGGGAATTCACCCCTCCACTTT. Protein sequence: CASSSYRDRGGNSPLHF. This rearrangement joins TRBV19 to TRBJ1-6; the match to TRBD1 covers 10 bases. Germline CDR1 and CDR2: LNHDA and SQIVND (reference sequence). The CDR3 extends over 17 amino acids. The trim removed 5 bases at V and 7 bases at J, leaving 11 bases unmatched.

The chain combines TRBV14 with TRBJ2-5; D gene unclear. Trimming pared 0 bases from V and 5 bases from J, leaving 7 bases between. This CDR3 comprises 13 residues. Per germline, CDR1 SGHDN and CDR2 FVKESK. The CDR3 nucleotides read TGTGCCAGCAGCCAAGATTGGGCCGAGACCCAGTACTTC. Amino acids: CASSQDWAETQYF.

The J gene is TRBJ2-2, the V gene TRBV4-3; a weak D match, TRBD1 (5 bases). Germline V gives CDR1 LGHNA, CDR2 YSLEER. This CDR3 has 14 residues. V lost 5 bases and J 5 bases, leaving 12 bases between the germline ends. The CDR3 nucleotides read TGCGCCAGCAGCTCCGCGGCAGGGACCGGGGAGCTGTTTTTT. Protein: CASSSAAGTGELFF.

This clone was found a few times. The chain joins TRBV2 to TRBJ2-7; TRBD2 agrees at 8 bases. Losses at the gene ends were 4 bases for V and 1 base for J; bases not matched to a gene: 6. The V gene's germline CDR1 is SNHLY and CDR2 FYNNEI. The CDR3 consists of 15 residues. DNA of the CDR3: TGTGCCAGCAGTGTGAGCGGGGGACCTTCCTACGAGCAGTACTTC. Translating gives CASSVSGGPSYEQYF.

V is TRBV6-2 or TRBV6-3 and J is TRBJ1-6; no firm D call. Trimming shortened V by 0 bases and J by 10 bases, and 10 bases separated the two germline ends. Germline assignment: CDR1 MNHEY and CDR2 SVGEGT. The CDR3 consists of 14 residues. The CDR3 reads CASSYSGGNSPLHF. The CDR3 region has the DNA TGTGCCAGCAGTTACTCGGGAGGTAACTCACCCCTCCACTTT.

The CDR3 DNA reads as TGTGCCAGCAGCTTTGCCCGGGGGGACCAAGAGACCCAGTACTTC. It translates to CASSFARGDQETQYF. The chain couples TRBV5-4 to TRBJ2-5, with 7 nucleotides matching TRBD2. The CDR3 sequence is 15 residues long. Trimming took 2 bases from V and 0 from J; bases not matched to a gene: 4. The germline gives CDR1 SGHNT, CDR2 YYREEE (reference sequence).